A selection of T cell receptor beta chains follows, all from one sample in a study of CD8+CD57+ T cells in acquired aplastic anemia. TCRdb analysed the reads with MiXCR anew, one entry per CDR3 protein. The data contain more than 150,000 distinct CDR3 sequences, 40% to 55% of them singletons. The sequenced sample consisted of sorted CD4+, CD8+, or CD8+CD57+ T cells (not recorded which) from PBMCs. These receptor sequences come from a human donor in good health. The CDR3 runs from the conserved cysteine through the conserved F or W. The order of the fields is clone size, V gene, CDR3 length, J gene, D gene, CDR3 DNA, CDR3 protein. The D gene is left open where the match is weak. Part of the rows lack a size; the others show once, few, many or a class for expanded clones.

clone size: -
V gene: TRBV24-1
CDR3 length: 14
J gene: TRBJ1-1
D gene: TRBD1
CDR3 DNA: TGTGCCACCAGTGATCGGACAGGGTTTATGGGAGCTTTCTTT
CDR3 protein: CATSDRTGFMGAFF

clone size: many
V gene: TRBV15
CDR3 length: 16
J gene: TRBJ2-1
D gene: -
CDR3 DNA: TGTGCCACCAGCAGAGAGCGCCCGGGATCCTACAATGAGCAGTTCTTC
CDR3 protein: CATSRERPGSYNEQFF

clone size: many
V gene: TRBV24-1
CDR3 length: 13
J gene: TRBJ1-2
D gene: TRBD1
CDR3 DNA: TGTGCCACCAGTGATCCGGGACAGAATGGCTACACCTTC
CDR3 protein: CATSDPGQNGYTF

clone size: medium-sized
V gene: TRBV29-1
CDR3 length: 12
J gene: TRBJ2-3
D gene: -
CDR3 DNA: TGCAGCGTTCCTGACTACACAGATACGCAGTATTTT
CDR3 protein: CSVPDYTDTQYF

clone size: -
V gene: TRBV10-3
CDR3 length: 12
J gene: TRBJ1-2
D gene: -
CDR3 DNA: TGTGCCATCCTGATCGAGGGACTCGGCTACACCTTC
CDR3 protein: CAILIEGLGYTF

clone size: once
V gene: TRBV20-1
CDR3 length: 14
J gene: TRBJ1-2
D gene: TRBD1
CDR3 DNA: TGCAGTGGACATGGACAGGGAGGGAACTATGGCTACACCTTC
CDR3 protein: CSGHGQGGNYGYTF

clone size: few
V gene: TRBV20-1
CDR3 length: 13
J gene: TRBJ2-7
D gene: TRBD2
CDR3 DNA: TGCAGTGCAACGGGACTAGCGGGCTACGAGCAGTACTTC
CDR3 protein: CSATGLAGYEQYF

clone size: -
V gene: TRBV24-1
CDR3 length: 15
J gene: TRBJ2-2
D gene: TRBD1
CDR3 DNA: TGTGCCACCAGCCGACAGGGGGTGAACACCGGGGAGCTGTTTTTT
CDR3 protein: CATSRQGVNTGELFF

clone size: few
V gene: TRBV24-1
CDR3 length: 13
J gene: TRBJ1-2
D gene: -
CDR3 DNA: TGTGCCACCAGTGAAGGGGAAGAGTATGGCTACACCTTC
CDR3 protein: CATSEGEEYGYTF

clone size: -
V gene: TRBV29-1
CDR3 length: 13
J gene: TRBJ2-7
D gene: -
CDR3 DNA: TGCAGCGTTGGCGCCAGGGGCTCCTACGAGCAGTACTTC
CDR3 protein: CSVGARGSYEQYF

clone size: -
V gene: TRBV28
CDR3 length: 13
J gene: TRBJ2-3
D gene: -
CDR3 DNA: TGTGCCAGCAGGTACTATACAGGGCCCAAGTGGTATTTT
CDR3 protein: CASRYYTGPKWYF

clone size: -
V gene: TRBV10-3
CDR3 length: 12
J gene: TRBJ2-2
D gene: -
CDR3 DNA: TGTGCCATCAGCACGGGAGCCGGGGAGCTGTTTTTT
CDR3 protein: CAISTGAGELFF

clone size: -
V gene: TRBV10-1
CDR3 length: 12
J gene: TRBJ2-1
D gene: -
CDR3 DNA: TGCGCCAGCAGCGAACAGACCCACGAGCAGTTCTTC
CDR3 protein: CASSEQTHEQFF

clone size: many
V gene: TRBV19
CDR3 length: 16
J gene: TRBJ2-7
D gene: TRBD1
CDR3 DNA: TGTGCCAGTAGTAAGGGCGACATGAGGGGGCCGTACGAGCAGTACTTC
CDR3 protein: CASSKGDMRGPYEQYF

clone size: -
V gene: TRBV30
CDR3 length: 13
J gene: TRBJ1-2
D gene: -
CDR3 DNA: TGTGCCTGGATGGGCAGGCCAAACTATGGCTACACCTTC
CDR3 protein: CAWMGRPNYGYTF

clone size: few
V gene: TRBV6-1
CDR3 length: 15
J gene: TRBJ1-1
D gene: TRBD1
CDR3 DNA: TGTGCCAGCAGAATAACAGGGGGGGGGAACACTGAAGCTTTCTTT
CDR3 protein: CASRITGGGNTEAFF

clone size: -
V gene: TRBV24-1
CDR3 length: 17
J gene: TRBJ2-7
D gene: -
CDR3 DNA: TGTGCCACCAGTGAACTGGACATGGGGCACCGTCCCTACGAGCAGTACTTC
CDR3 protein: CATSELDMGHRPYEQYF

clone size: once
V gene: TRBV7-3
CDR3 length: 17
J gene: TRBJ1-6
D gene: -
CDR3 DNA: TGTGCCAGCAGCTTAGGGCCTGGGGGGGCGTATAATTCACCCCTCCACTTT
CDR3 protein: CASSLGPGGAYNSPLHF

clone size: -
V gene: TRBV25-1
CDR3 length: 12
J gene: TRBJ1-1
D gene: -
CDR3 DNA: TGTGCCAGCACATACCAGGGTAGTGAAGCTTTCTTT
CDR3 protein: CASTYQGSEAFF

clone size: many
V gene: TRBV20-1
CDR3 length: 13
J gene: TRBJ2-5
D gene: -
CDR3 DNA: TGCAGTGCTAGAGATTGGGGAGAGGAGGCCCAGTACTTC
CDR3 protein: CSARDWGEEAQYF

clone size: -
V gene: TRBV2
CDR3 length: 15
J gene: TRBJ2-1
D gene: -
CDR3 DNA: TGTGCCAGCAGCCAGGGACCCGGGTCCTACAATGAGCAGTTCTTC
CDR3 protein: CASSQGPGSYNEQFF

clone size: -
V gene: TRBV2
CDR3 length: 15
J gene: TRBJ1-1
D gene: -
CDR3 DNA: TGTGCCAGCAGTGATTGGGGCAGTAAGAACACTGAAGCTTTCTTT
CDR3 protein: CASSDWGSKNTEAFF

clone size: few
V gene: TRBV10-3
CDR3 length: 13
J gene: TRBJ2-2
D gene: TRBD1
CDR3 DNA: TGTGCCACCCAGGGGGCGAACACCGGGGAGCTGTTTTTT
CDR3 protein: CATQGANTGELFF

clone size: many
V gene: TRBV4-2
CDR3 length: 14
J gene: TRBJ1-4
D gene: -
CDR3 DNA: TGTGCCAGCAGCCAAGGCACAACTAATGAAAAACTGTTTTTT
CDR3 protein: CASSQGTTNEKLFF

clone size: -
V gene: TRBV28
CDR3 length: 12
J gene: TRBJ2-1
D gene: -
CDR3 DNA: TGTGCCAGCCTTAACTCCTACAATGAGCAGTTCTTC
CDR3 protein: CASLNSYNEQFF

clone size: -
V gene: TRBV15
CDR3 length: 16
J gene: TRBJ2-2
D gene: TRBD1
CDR3 DNA: TGTGCCACCAGCAACAGGGGCGTCGCGAACACCGGGGAGCTGTTTTTT
CDR3 protein: CATSNRGVANTGELFF

clone size: -
V gene: TRBV14
CDR3 length: 13
J gene: TRBJ2-7
D gene: -
CDR3 DNA: TGTGCCAGCAGCCAAGACACGGGTCCCGAGCAGTACTTC
CDR3 protein: CASSQDTGPEQYF

clone size: many
V gene: TRBV10-3
CDR3 length: 14
J gene: TRBJ2-7
D gene: TRBD2
CDR3 DNA: TGTGCCATCAGTGCGCGGGAGGGCTTCGAAGAGCAGTACTTC
CDR3 protein: CAISAREGFEEQYF

clone size: many
V gene: TRBV6-5
CDR3 length: 16
J gene: TRBJ2-7
D gene: -
CDR3 DNA: TGTGCCAGCAGTTTGGGGGTCGGACAGTCAGCCTACGAGCAGTACTTC
CDR3 protein: CASSLGVGQSAYEQYF

clone size: -
V gene: TRBV4-1
CDR3 length: 15
J gene: TRBJ2-7
D gene: -
CDR3 DNA: TGCGCCAGCAGCCAAGAGGCAGGGGGAGGCTACGAGCAGTACTTC
CDR3 protein: CASSQEAGGGYEQYF

clone size: once
V gene: TRBV29-1
CDR3 length: 13
J gene: TRBJ1-1
D gene: TRBD1
CDR3 DNA: TGCAGCGCCCGACAGGGTTTGAACACTGAAGCTTTCTTT
CDR3 protein: CSARQGLNTEAFF

clone size: many
V gene: TRBV5-5
CDR3 length: 16
J gene: TRBJ2-5
D gene: TRBD2
CDR3 DNA: TGTGCCAGCAGCTACGATAGCGGGAGGGCCATAGAGACCCAGTACTTC
CDR3 protein: CASSYDSGRAIETQYF

clone size: many
V gene: TRBV6-5
CDR3 length: 15
J gene: TRBJ2-5
D gene: -
CDR3 DNA: TGTGCCAGCAGTTACGAGCAGGGCGGGTGGGAGACCCAGTACTTC
CDR3 protein: CASSYEQGGWETQYF

clone size: -
V gene: TRBV12-3/TRBV12-4
CDR3 length: 13
J gene: TRBJ1-5
D gene: -
CDR3 DNA: TGTGCCAGCAGTTTATCTCCGGGGCAGCCCCAGCATTTT
CDR3 protein: CASSLSPGQPQHF

clone size: many
V gene: TRBV20-1
CDR3 length: 15
J gene: TRBJ1-6
D gene: -
CDR3 DNA: TGCAGTGCTAGTGAGGAGAGGGGTTATAATTCACCCCTCCACTTT
CDR3 protein: CSASEERGYNSPLHF

clone size: -
V gene: TRBV7-6
CDR3 length: 12
J gene: TRBJ2-1
D gene: -
CDR3 DNA: TGTGCCAGCAGCCTTTCAAACAATGAGCAGTTCTTC
CDR3 protein: CASSLSNNEQFF

clone size: many
V gene: TRBV6-5
CDR3 length: 14
J gene: TRBJ1-1
D gene: -
CDR3 DNA: TGTGCCAGCAGTTATCAGGGGAGCGACACTGAAGCTTTCTTT
CDR3 protein: CASSYQGSDTEAFF

clone size: -
V gene: TRBV20-1
CDR3 length: 14
J gene: TRBJ2-3
D gene: TRBD2
CDR3 DNA: TGCAGTGCTAGGCAGCGGGAGGGTCAGAATACGCAGTATTTT
CDR3 protein: CSARQREGQNTQYF

clone size: few
V gene: TRBV19
CDR3 length: 14
J gene: TRBJ2-1
D gene: -
CDR3 DNA: TGTGCCAGTACCCTAGCTGGGGCCTACAATGAGCAGTTCTTC
CDR3 protein: CASTLAGAYNEQFF

clone size: -
V gene: TRBV6-5
CDR3 length: 16
J gene: TRBJ2-1
D gene: TRBD2
CDR3 DNA: TGTGCCAGCAGAACAATAAGCGGGAGATTCTACAATGAGCAGTTCTTC
CDR3 protein: CASRTISGRFYNEQFF

clone size: -
V gene: TRBV29-1
CDR3 length: 13
J gene: TRBJ2-6
D gene: -
CDR3 DNA: TGCAGCGTCCACTTTGCTGGGGCCAGCGTCCTGACCTTC
CDR3 protein: CSVHFAGASVLTF

clone size: -
V gene: TRBV20-1
CDR3 length: 13
J gene: TRBJ1-1
D gene: -
CDR3 DNA: TGCAATGTCACAGGAGTAATCGACACTGAAGCTTTCTTT
CDR3 protein: CNVTGVIDTEAFF

clone size: many
V gene: TRBV20-1
CDR3 length: 11
J gene: TRBJ2-1
D gene: -
CDR3 DNA: TGCAGTGCTAGGGAGGGACATGAGCAGTTCTTC
CDR3 protein: CSAREGHEQFF

clone size: few
V gene: TRBV28
CDR3 length: 16
J gene: TRBJ1-1
D gene: TRBD1
CDR3 DNA: TGTGCCAGCAGTGGGGCCGGGACAGGGGGCAGAGCTGAAGCTTTCTTT
CDR3 protein: CASSGAGTGGRAEAFF

clone size: few
V gene: TRBV14
CDR3 length: 17
J gene: TRBJ2-5
D gene: TRBD1
CDR3 DNA: TGTGCCAGCAGCCAGCGGGACAGGGGGCCAGTGTTGGAGACCCAGTACTTC
CDR3 protein: CASSQRDRGPVLETQYF